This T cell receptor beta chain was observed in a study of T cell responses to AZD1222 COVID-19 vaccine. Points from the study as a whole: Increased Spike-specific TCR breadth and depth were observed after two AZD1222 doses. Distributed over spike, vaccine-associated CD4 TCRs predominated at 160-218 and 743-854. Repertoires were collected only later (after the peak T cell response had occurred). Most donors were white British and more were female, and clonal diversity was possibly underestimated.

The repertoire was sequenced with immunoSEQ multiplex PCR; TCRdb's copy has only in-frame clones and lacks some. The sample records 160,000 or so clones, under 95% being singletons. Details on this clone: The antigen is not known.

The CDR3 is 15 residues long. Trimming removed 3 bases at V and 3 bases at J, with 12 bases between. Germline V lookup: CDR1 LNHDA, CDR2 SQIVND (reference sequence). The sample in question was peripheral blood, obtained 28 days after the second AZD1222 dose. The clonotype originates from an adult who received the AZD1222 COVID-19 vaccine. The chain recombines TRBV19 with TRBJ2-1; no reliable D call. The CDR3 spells CASSISVSVYNEQFF. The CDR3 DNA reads TGTGCCAGTAGTATTAGTGTGTCGGTCTACAATGAGCAGTTCTTC.